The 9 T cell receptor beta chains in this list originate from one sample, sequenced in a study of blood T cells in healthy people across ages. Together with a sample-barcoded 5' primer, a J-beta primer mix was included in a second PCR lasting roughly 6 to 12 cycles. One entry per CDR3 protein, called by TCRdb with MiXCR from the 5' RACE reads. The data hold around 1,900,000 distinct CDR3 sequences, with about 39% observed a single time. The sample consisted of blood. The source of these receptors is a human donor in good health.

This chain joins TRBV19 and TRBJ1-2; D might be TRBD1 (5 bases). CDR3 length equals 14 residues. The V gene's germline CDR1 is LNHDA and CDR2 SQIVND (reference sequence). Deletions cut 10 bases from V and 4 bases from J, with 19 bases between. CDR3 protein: CATQVRGRGYGYTF. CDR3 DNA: TGTGCCACCCAAGTGCGGGGGAGAGGCTATGGCTACACCTTC.

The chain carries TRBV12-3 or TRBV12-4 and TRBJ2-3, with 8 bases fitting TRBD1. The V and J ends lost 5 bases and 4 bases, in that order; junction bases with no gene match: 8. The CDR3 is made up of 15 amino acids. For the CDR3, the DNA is TGTGCCAGCAGTATCCGGGACAGGACCCCAGATACGCAGTATTTT. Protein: CASSIRDRTPDTQYF.

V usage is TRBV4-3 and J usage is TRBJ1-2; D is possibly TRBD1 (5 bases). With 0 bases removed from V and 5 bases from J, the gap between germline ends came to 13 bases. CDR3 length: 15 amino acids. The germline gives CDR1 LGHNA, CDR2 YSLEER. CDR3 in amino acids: CASSQDRAGRYGYTF. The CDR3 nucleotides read TGCGCCAGCAGCCAAGATAGGGCAGGGCGATATGGCTACACCTTC.

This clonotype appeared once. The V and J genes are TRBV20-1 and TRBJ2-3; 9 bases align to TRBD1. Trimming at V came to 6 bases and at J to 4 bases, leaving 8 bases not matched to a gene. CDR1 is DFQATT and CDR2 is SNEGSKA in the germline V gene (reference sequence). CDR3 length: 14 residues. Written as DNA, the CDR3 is TGCAGTGCCCCTAACGACAGGGGGGCAGATACGCAGTATTTT. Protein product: CSAPNDRGADTQYF.

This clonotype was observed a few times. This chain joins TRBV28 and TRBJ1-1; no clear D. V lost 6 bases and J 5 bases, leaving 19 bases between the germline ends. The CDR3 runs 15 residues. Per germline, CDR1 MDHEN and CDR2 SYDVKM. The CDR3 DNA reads TGTGCCAGCAGCCAGGCGGAGCTAGTGGGGACTGAAGCTTTCTTT. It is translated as CASSQAELVGTEAFF. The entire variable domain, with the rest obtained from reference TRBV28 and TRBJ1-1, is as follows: DVKVTQSSRYLVKRTGEKVFLECVQDMDHENMFWYRQDPGLGLRLIYFSYDVKMKEKGDIPEGYSVSREKKERFSLILESASTNQTSMYLCASSQAELVGTEAFFGQGTRLTVV.

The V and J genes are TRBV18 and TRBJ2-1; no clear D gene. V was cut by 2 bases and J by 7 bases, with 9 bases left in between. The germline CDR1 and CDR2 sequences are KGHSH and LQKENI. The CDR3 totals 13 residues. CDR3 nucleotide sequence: TGTGCCAGCTCACCAGAGGTTGGGAATGAGCAGTTCTTC. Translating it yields CASSPEVGNEQFF.

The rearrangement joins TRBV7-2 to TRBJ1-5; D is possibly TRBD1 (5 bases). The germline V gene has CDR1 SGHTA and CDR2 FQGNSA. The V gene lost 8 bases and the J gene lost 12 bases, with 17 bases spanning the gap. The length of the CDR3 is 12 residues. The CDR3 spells CASGPTGGGQHF. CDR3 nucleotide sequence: TGTGCCAGCGGTCCTACGGGGGGAGGCCAGCATTTT.

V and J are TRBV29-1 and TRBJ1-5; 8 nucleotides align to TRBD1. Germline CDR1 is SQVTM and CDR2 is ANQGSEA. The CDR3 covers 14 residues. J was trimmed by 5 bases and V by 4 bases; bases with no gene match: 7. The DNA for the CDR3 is TGCAGCGTTGGGAATGACAGGGGACATCAGCCCCAGCATTTT. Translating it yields CSVGNDRGHQPQHF.

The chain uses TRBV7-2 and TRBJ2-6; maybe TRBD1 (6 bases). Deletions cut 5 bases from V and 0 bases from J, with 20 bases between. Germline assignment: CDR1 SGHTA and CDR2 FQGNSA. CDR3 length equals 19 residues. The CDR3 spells CASSLDLQGITSGANVLTF. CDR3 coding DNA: TGTGCCAGCAGCCTCGACCTACAGGGAATTACCTCTGGGGCCAACGTCCTGACTTTC.